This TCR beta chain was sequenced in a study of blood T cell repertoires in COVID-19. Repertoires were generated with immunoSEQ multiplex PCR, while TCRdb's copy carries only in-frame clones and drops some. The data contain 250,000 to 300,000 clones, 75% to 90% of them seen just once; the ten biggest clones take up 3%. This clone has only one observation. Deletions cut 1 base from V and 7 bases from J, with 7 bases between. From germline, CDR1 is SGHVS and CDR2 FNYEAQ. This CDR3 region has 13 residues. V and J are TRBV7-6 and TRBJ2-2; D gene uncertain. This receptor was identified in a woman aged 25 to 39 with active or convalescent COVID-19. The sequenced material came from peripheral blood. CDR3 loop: CASSLEQVGELFF. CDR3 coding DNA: TGTGCCAGCAGCTTAGAGCAGGTCGGGGAGCTGTTTTTT.